These 29 T cell receptor beta chains were sequenced from one sample in a study of blood T cell repertoires in COVID-19. Sequencing used immunoSEQ multiplex PCR; TCRdb keeps in-frame clones, though not all of them. The sample includes approximately 250,000 clones, about 89% of them seen just once. Input material: peripheral blood. Receptor source: a woman between 55 and 75 years old who had recovered from COVID-19.

This chain connects TRBV5-5 to TRBJ2-5; TRBD2 aligns across 12 bases. CDR1 is SGHKS, CDR2 YYEKEE, per germline (reference sequence). The CDR3 runs to 15 residues. J lost 4 bases, V lost 3 bases, and 4 bases had no gene match. The CDR3 region has the DNA TGTGCCAGCAGCTCCAGGACTAGCGGGATAGAGACCCAGTACTTC. Translating it yields CASSSRTSGIETQYF.

The chain combines TRBV2 with TRBJ2-7; the D gene is possibly TRBD1 (5 bases). The CDR3 has 12 amino acids. Trimming stripped 1 base from V and 6 bases from J, with 7 bases between. CDR1 is SNHLY, CDR2 FYNNEI, per germline. CDR3 sequence reads: CASSEGQLEQYF. The CDR3 coding sequence is TGTGCCAGCAGTGAAGGACAGCTCGAGCAGTACTTC.

This chain joins TRBV5-1 and TRBJ1-1, with D uncertain. CDR1 and CDR2 (germline): SGHRS, YFSETQ. The CDR3 is 14 amino acids. The V end was cut by 4 bases, the J end by 1 base, with 11 bases between. CDR3 nucleotides: TGCGCCAGCAGCGCGAACCCCTCGAACACTGAAGCTTTCTTT. Residues: CASSANPSNTEAFF.

This chain uses TRBV15 with TRBJ1-2; 8 bases line up with TRBD1. The J segment lost 1 base and the V segment lost 3 bases, leaving 13 bases of the junction unmatched. This CDR3 has 18 amino acids. Germline-derived CDR1 and CDR2 are LNHNV and YYDKDF (reference sequence). The CDR3 spells CATSREGTGPFINYGYTF. CDR3 nucleotide sequence: TGTGCCACCAGCAGGGAGGGGACAGGACCGTTTATTAACTATGGCTACACCTTC.

The chain has TRBV28 and TRBJ1-5, with D perhaps TRBD1 (6 bases). With 7 bases removed from V and 3 bases from J, the gap between germline ends came to 16 bases. The CDR3 consists of 15 residues. CDR1 is MDHEN and CDR2 is SYDVKM in the germline V gene. The CDR3 sequence: CASTTPAGDNQPQHF. The CDR3 DNA is TGTGCCAGCACCACCCCGGCAGGGGACAATCAGCCCCAGCATTTT.

This clone has just a few counts. CDR3: CASSYRDRGQETQYF. CDR3 bases: TGCGCCAGCAGCTACCGGGACAGGGGCCAAGAGACCCAGTACTTC. V and J are TRBV5-1 and TRBJ2-5, with 10 bases lining up with TRBD1. This CDR3 comprises 15 residues. V shed 3 bases, J shed 1 base, and the junction held 3 bases outside the gene matches. Germline-derived CDR1 and CDR2 are SGHRS and YFSETQ.

The rearrangement uses TRBV4-2 and TRBJ1-6; D is unclear. Germline V gene lookup returns CDR1 LGHNA and CDR2 YNFKEQ. The CDR3 spans 14 residues. The V end was cut by 3 bases, the J end by 11 bases, with 14 bases between. CDR3 protein: CASSQGPEVPPLHF. The CDR3 DNA reads as TGTGCCAGCAGCCAGGGTCCGGAGGTCCCACCCCTCCACTTT.

The V and J genes are TRBV6-5 and TRBJ2-7; possible D gene TRBD1, 5 bases. CDR3 size: 14 residues. Germline-derived CDR1 and CDR2 are MNHEY and SVGAGI. The V and J ends lost 2 bases and 3 bases respectively, with 11 bases between them. CDR3 loop: CASSYADRVYEQYF. In DNA, the CDR3 is TGTGCCAGCAGTTACGCCGACAGAGTCTACGAGCAGTACTTC.

This clone was counted only a few times. Distinct nucleotide sequences in the sample also encode this CDR3. The chain carries TRBV5-1 and TRBJ2-1; 13 nucleotides match TRBD2. Germline CDR1 reads SGHRS; CDR2 reads YFSETQ. The CDR3 spans 15 residues. After removal of 4 bases from V and 7 bases from J, the junction contained 5 bases not matched to a gene. CDR3 protein: CASSITSGGVNEQFF. DNA for the CDR3: TGCGCCAGCAGCATAACTAGCGGGGGGGTGAATGAGCAGTTCTTC.

The chain carries TRBV10-2 and TRBJ1-2; D is possibly TRBD1 (6 bases). The CDR3 extends over 14 amino acids. V lost 3 bases and J lost 8, with 16 bases in between. In germline, CDR1 is WSHSY, CDR2 SAAADI. Here the CDR3 reads CASSDQQGYDGYTF. The CDR3 nucleotides read TGCGCCAGCAGTGATCAGCAGGGGTACGACGGCTACACCTTC.

The chain links TRBV6-2 or TRBV6-3 to TRBJ2-7; D may be TRBD2 (6 bases). The germline V gene encodes CDR1 MNHEY and CDR2 SVGEGT. The CDR3 has 13 amino acids. Trimming took off 2 bases at V and 7 bases at J, with 12 bases between the two ends. The chain's CDR3 is CASSYRVGGEQYF. The CDR3 nucleotides are TGTGCCAGCAGTTACCGGGTCGGGGGAGAGCAGTACTTC.

The CDR3 bases are TGTGCCAGCAGTGAAAACGGGCTAGCCCTACGAAACACCGGGGAGCTGTTTTTT. It encodes CASSENGLALRNTGELFF. This rearrangement joins TRBV2 to TRBJ2-2; TRBD2 might be the D (5 bases). The CDR3 is 18 residues long. Germline CDR1 SNHLY, CDR2 FYNNEI. Trimming cost V 2 bases and J 2 bases, with 18 bases left between them. The full variable domain, with the rest looked up from reference TRBV2 and TRBJ2-2, is EPEVTQTPSHQVTQMGQEVILRCVPISNHLYFYWYRQILGQKVEFLVSFYNNEISEKSEIFDDQFSVERPDGSNFTLKIRSTKLEDSAMYFCASSENGLALRNTGELFFGEGSRLTVL.

The chain combines TRBV9 with TRBJ2-5; 7 positions match TRBD1. CDR3 length: 16 amino acids. J gave up 2 bases and V 4 bases, and 11 bases lay outside the gene matches. Germline lookup yields CDR1 SGDLS and CDR2 YYNGEE. CDR3 sequence (DNA): TGTGCCAGCAGCTTAAGATGGGCAGGGGGTCAAGAGACCCAGTACTTC. Translating gives CASSLRWAGGQETQYF. The complete variable domain, with remaining parts taken from reference TRBV9 and TRBJ2-5, reads DSGVTQTPKHLITATGQRVTLRCSPRSGDLSVYWYQQSLDQGLQFLIQYYNGEERAKGNILERFSAQQFPDLHSELNLSSLELGDSALYFCASSLRWAGGQETQYFGPGTRLLVL.

V is TRBV5-1 and J is TRBJ1-4; D remains unclear. Between the trimmed V and J ends, which lost 5 bases and 4 bases, there was a span of 9 bases. The germline gives CDR1 SGHRS, CDR2 YFSETQ. The CDR3 has 13 amino acids. The CDR3 nucleotides read TGCGCCAGCAGTTTAATCGGTAATGAAAAACTGTTTTTT. Protein sequence: CASSLIGNEKLFF.

The V call is TRBV19, the J call TRBJ2-3; D possibly corresponds to TRBD2 (6 bases). Germline values: CDR1 LNHDA, CDR2 SQIVND (reference sequence). The CDR3 runs 15 residues. Trimming cost V 7 bases and J 2 bases, with 16 bases left between them. CDR3 loop: CASKESGLYTDTQYF. DNA of the CDR3: TGTGCCAGTAAGGAAAGCGGGCTATACACAGATACGCAGTATTTT.

This sequence joins TRBV29-1 and TRBJ1-1; 8 positions agree with TRBD1. The CDR3 is made up of 16 amino acids. CDR1 and CDR2 (germline): SQVTM, ANQGSEA. Trimming at V came to 4 bases and at J to 4 bases, leaving 14 bases not matched to a gene. DNA of the CDR3: TGCAGCGTTGTGAGAGGACAGGGTCTTGGTGGCACTGAAGCTTTCTTT. It encodes CSVVRGQGLGGTEAFF. The full variable domain, rest sourced from reference TRBV29-1 and TRBJ1-1, is SAVISQKPSRDICQRGTSLTIQCQVDSQVTMMFWYRQQPGQSLTLIATANQGSEATYESGFVIDKFPISRPNLTFSTLTVSNMSPEDSSIYLCSVVRGQGLGGTEAFFGQGTRLTVV.

This rearrangement joins TRBV19 to TRBJ2-2; D possibly corresponds to TRBD2 (5 bases). Germline V gives CDR1 LNHDA, CDR2 SQIVND (reference sequence). V dropped 4 bases and J dropped 5 bases, with 14 bases sitting between them. CDR3 length equals 15 residues. The CDR3 nucleotides read TGTGCCAGTAGTAATCCGGGGTTAGGGACCGGGGAGCTGTTTTTT. This sequence encodes CASSNPGLGTGELFF. Combining the CDR3 with reference TRBV19 and TRBJ2-2 gives the whole variable domain DGGITQSPKYLFRKEGQNVTLSCEQNLNHDAMYWYRQDPGQGLRLIYYSQIVNDFQKGDIAEGYSVSREKKESFPLTVTSAQKNPTAFYLCASSNPGLGTGELFFGEGSRLTVL.

V is TRBV5-8 and J is TRBJ1-2; TRBD1 is a possible D gene (5 bases). CDR1 SGHTS and CDR2 YDEGEE come from the germline V gene. V was shortened by 4 bases and J by 7 bases, with 14 bases between the two germline ends. The CDR3 loop spans 13 amino acids. Here the CDR3 DNA reads TGTGCCAGCAGCCAGACAGTGGTACGTGGCTACACCTTC. It specifies CASSQTVVRGYTF.

V gene TRBV28 combines with J gene TRBJ2-3, with D perhaps matching TRBD2 (6 bases). V gave up 3 bases and J gave up 0 bases, with 16 bases separating them. The CDR3 is 17 residues long. CDR1 and CDR2 from the germline V gene are MDHEN and SYDVKM. The CDR3 is CASSFRRRGTSTDTQYF. The CDR3 region has the DNA TGTGCCAGCAGTTTTAGACGGCGGGGCACTAGCACAGATACGCAGTATTTT.

The rearrangement uses TRBV6-6 and TRBJ2-1, with 8 bases identical to TRBD1. Germline loops: CDR1 MNHNY, CDR2 SVGAGI (reference sequence). The CDR3 loop spans 18 amino acids. The J segment lost 6 bases and the V segment lost 6 bases, leaving 19 bases of the junction unmatched. The CDR3 sequence is CASSRGTGQGGIRNEQFF. In DNA, the CDR3 is TGTGCCAGCAGCCGAGGGACAGGCCAAGGAGGGATTCGCAATGAGCAGTTCTTC.

The V gene is TRBV21-1, the J gene TRBJ1-4; the table's D call TRBD1 went unverified against the DNA. TRBV21-1 is given as a pseudogene. This CDR3 has 18 residues. The DNA of the CDR3 is TGTGCCAGCAGCACCAAACACAGGCTGAATGCAACTAATGAAAAACTGTTTTTT. It is translated as CASSTKHRLNATNEKLFF.

The chain has TRBV24-1 and TRBJ2-5, with 8 bases lining up with TRBD1. The CDR3 loop spans 17 amino acids. Germline loops: CDR1 KGHDR, CDR2 SFDVKD. Trimming at V came to 0 bases and at J to 0 bases, leaving 5 bases not matched to a gene. The CDR3 DNA is TGTGCCACCAGTGATTTGAAAGACAGGGGAGACCAAGAGACCCAGTACTTC. Translation: CATSDLKDRGDQETQYF.

The V and J genes are TRBV27 and TRBJ2-5, with 7 bases matching TRBD1. Germline CDR1 is MNHEY and CDR2 is SMNVEV (reference sequence). This CDR3 has 14 residues. Losses at the gene ends were 0 bases for V and 3 bases for J; bases not matched to a gene: 1. The CDR3 sequence is CASSLSGTEETQYF. CDR3 DNA sequence: TGTGCCAGCAGTTTATCCGGGACAGAAGAGACCCAGTACTTC.

This chain links TRBV28 with TRBJ1-5; 9 bases match TRBD1. The germline V gene encodes CDR1 MDHEN and CDR2 SYDVKM. The trim removed 6 bases at V and 0 bases at J, leaving 12 bases unmatched. This CDR3 has 18 residues. The CDR3 bases are TGTGCCAGCAGCCCACCGGGACAGGGAACCATTAGCAATCAGCCCCAGCATTTT. Translation: CASSPPGQGTISNQPQHF.

This clone was found once. CDR3 residues: CASSPGLAGSAQGADTQYF. The CDR3 nucleotides are TGTGCCAGCAGCCCCGGACTAGCGGGGTCAGCGCAAGGGGCGGATACGCAGTATTTT. The rearrangement links TRBV7-8 to TRBJ2-3; TRBD2 aligns across 12 bases. The CDR3 extends over 19 amino acids. V trimming: 5 bases; J trimming: 6 bases; junction bases outside the gene matches: 18. Germline lookup yields CDR1 SGHVS and CDR2 FQNEAQ. Full variable domain (rest looked up from reference TRBV7-8 and TRBJ2-3): GAGVSQSPRYKVAKRGQDVALRCDPISGHVSLFWYQQALGQGPEFLTYFQNEAQLDKSGLPSDRFFAERPEGSVSTLKIQRTQQEDSAVYLCASSPGLAGSAQGADTQYFGPGTRLTVL.

V gene TRBV6-2 or TRBV6-3 combines with J gene TRBJ1-6, with unresolved D. The CDR3 is 13 amino acids. V dropped 4 bases and J dropped 10 bases, with 11 bases sitting between them. CDR1 and CDR2 from the germline V gene are MNHEY and SVGEGT. CDR3 in amino acids: CASSSSSPSPLHF. As DNA, the CDR3 is TGTGCCAGCAGTTCGTCTTCCCCCTCACCCCTCCACTTT.

This clone was counted between two and nine times. The CDR3 is CASSELSCPPGAFF. In DNA, the CDR3 is TGTGCCAGCAGCGAACTTTCCTGTCCCCCTGGAGCTTTCTTT. The chain is built from TRBV21-1 and TRBJ1-1. TRBV21-1 is deemed a pseudogene. The CDR3 loop spans 14 amino acids.

This clone was counted between two and nine times. The chain is built from TRBV19 and TRBJ1-3; no clear D gene. V was cut by 9 bases and J by 4 bases, with 13 bases left in between. Germline assignment: CDR1 LNHDA and CDR2 SQIVND (reference sequence). This CDR3 spans 13 amino acids. The CDR3 DNA reads as TGTGCCAGCTCCCGTTCTAGGGGAAACACCATATATTTT. Encoded protein: CASSRSRGNTIYF.

This chain links TRBV7-9 with TRBJ1-1; D gene unclear. This CDR3 is built from 16 residues. Trimming removed 5 bases from V and 2 bases from J, with 18 bases in between. CDR1 and CDR2 (germline): SEHNR, FQNEAQ (reference sequence). Here the CDR3 reads CASSQTSVKLNTEAFF. The CDR3 bases are TGTGCCAGCAGCCAAACTTCGGTTAAGTTAAACACTGAAGCTTTCTTT.